These 24 T cell receptor beta chains were sequenced from one sample in a study of PD-L1 blockade in urothelial cancer. TCRdb's copy holds only in-frame clones and misses some; the assay was immunoSEQ multiplex PCR. The sample lists approximately 110,000 clones; approximately 85% were seen once. The sequencing used PBMCs, collected around atezolizumab (anti-PD-L1) treatment. The receptors derive from a man over 45 with urothelial cancer.

The chain uses TRBV11-2 and TRBJ1-4; TRBD1 matches 8 bases. Trimming removed 5 bases from V and 5 bases from J; junction bases left unmatched: 7. CDR1 SGHAT and CDR2 FQNNGV come from the germline V gene. This CDR3 region has 15 residues. CDR3: CASSTLGQGNEKLFF. Here the CDR3 DNA reads TGTGCCAGCAGCACCCTCGGACAGGGAAATGAAAAACTGTTTTTT.

The rearrangement uses TRBV2 and TRBJ1-1; 7 bases agree with TRBD1. Germline trimming cut 5 bases from V and 4 bases from J; bases unmatched to any gene: 7. The CDR3 contains 14 residues. The germline CDR1 and CDR2 sequences are SNHLY and FYNNEI. The CDR3 coding sequence is TGTGCCAGCAGTAAAACAGGGGAAGGCACTGAAGCTTTCTTT. This gives the protein CASSKTGEGTEAFF.

V usage is TRBV27 and J usage is TRBJ2-2; 12 nucleotides agree with TRBD2. The germline V gene has CDR1 MNHEY and CDR2 SMNVEV (reference sequence). CDR3 length: 17 amino acids. V lost 1 base to trimming and J lost 4 bases; unmatched junction nucleotides: 4. Written as DNA, the CDR3 is TGTGCCAGCAGTTTATTGACTAGCGGGAGCCCCACCGGGGAGCTGTTTTTT. It is translated as CASSLLTSGSPTGELFF.

This clone came up once. The chain is built from TRBV28 and TRBJ2-4, with a tentative D call TRBD1 (5 bases). Trimming stripped 8 bases from V and 2 bases from J, with 10 bases between. The CDR3 totals 13 residues. The germline CDR1 and CDR2 sequences are MDHEN and SYDVKM. CDR3 DNA: TGTGCCAGCCAGGCAGGGACCAAAAACATTCAGTACTTC. Translating it yields CASQAGTKNIQYF.

This sequence joins TRBV10-3 and TRBJ1-5; D is unclear. V lost 3 bases and J 6 bases, leaving 15 bases between the germline ends. Germline loops: CDR1 ENHRY, CDR2 SYGVKD. This CDR3 region has 15 residues. Written as DNA, the CDR3 is TGTGCCATCAGTGATTTGGTAGGCGCGGGTCAGCCCCAGCATTTT. Translated, it gives CAISDLVGAGQPQHF.

The V gene is TRBV5-1, the J gene TRBJ2-3, with 8 bases that match TRBD2. This CDR3 region has 14 residues. Germline V gene lookup returns CDR1 SGHRS and CDR2 YFSETQ. With V trimmed by 0 bases and J by 5 bases, 2 bases remained unmatched. CDR3 residues: CASSLDSGKDTQYF. CDR3 in DNA: TGCGCCAGCAGCTTGGATAGCGGGAAAGATACGCAGTATTTT.

The rearrangement uses TRBV19 and TRBJ1-1; D is undetermined. Per the germline V gene, CDR1 is LNHDA and CDR2 is SQIVND (reference sequence). V lost 7 bases to trimming and J lost 7 bases, with 16 bases between them. The CDR3 spans 13 residues. This CDR3 is CASIVGAGFEAFF. As DNA, the CDR3 is TGTGCCAGTATCGTGGGCGCGGGGTTTGAAGCTTTCTTT.

The V call is TRBV5-4, the J call TRBJ2-1; D uncertain. CDR3 size: 13 residues. The germline V gene encodes CDR1 SGHNT and CDR2 YYREEE (reference sequence). Trimming shortened V by 4 bases and J by 7 bases, and 12 bases separated the two germline ends. The CDR3 nucleotides are TGTGCCAGCAGCCTCACCAGCAGGAATGAGCAGTTCTTC. Amino acid sequence: CASSLTSRNEQFF.

The chain combines TRBV9 with TRBJ2-7, with TRBD1 matching over 12 bases. The CDR3 consists of 14 residues. Germline CDR1 is SGDLS and CDR2 is YYNGEE. J was trimmed by 9 bases and V by 3 bases; bases with no gene match: 7. The CDR3 nucleotides read TGTGCCAGCAGCGAGGGACAGGGGGCGGTCTGGCAGTACTTC. Residues: CASSEGQGAVWQYF.

The chain employs TRBV13 and TRBJ1-1, with D possibly TRBD1 on 6 matching bases. This CDR3 spans 15 amino acids. From germline, CDR1 is PRHDT and CDR2 FYEKMQ (reference sequence). Trimming took off 0 bases at V and 1 base at J, with 9 bases between the two ends. CDR3 sequence: CASSLGDRQNTEAFF. The DNA of the CDR3 is TGTGCCAGCAGCTTAGGGGACAGACAGAACACTGAAGCTTTCTTT. The whole variable domain, remainder taken from reference TRBV13 and TRBJ1-1, is AAGVIQSPRHLIKEKRETATLKCYPIPRHDTVYWYQQGPGQDPQFLISFYEKMQSDKGSIPDRFSAQQFSDYHSELNMSSLELGDSALYFCASSLGDRQNTEAFFGQGTRLTVV.

V gene TRBV7-2 combines with J gene TRBJ2-5; 8 positions agree with TRBD2. The germline V gene has CDR1 SGHTA and CDR2 FQGNSA. This CDR3 is 17 amino acids long. V lost 5 bases and J lost 4; bases outside the gene matches: 15. CDR3 in amino acids: CASSRASLGGRRETQYF. The CDR3 DNA reads TGTGCCAGCAGCAGGGCGTCCTTGGGCGGGAGGCGAGAGACCCAGTACTTC.

The CDR3 loop is CASSLDSRTGGSAFF. CDR3 in DNA: TGCGCCAGCAGCTTGGATAGCCGGACAGGGGGCTCAGCTTTCTTT. The chain uses TRBV5-1 and TRBJ1-1; 11 nucleotides match TRBD1. The CDR3 extends over 15 amino acids. Germline assignment: CDR1 SGHRS and CDR2 YFSETQ. V was pared by 0 bases and J by 10 bases, with 8 bases of the junction left unmatched. Full variable domain (remainder filled in from reference TRBV5-1 and TRBJ1-1): KAGVTQTPRYLIKTRGQQVTLSCSPISGHRSVSWYQQTPGQGLQFLFEYFSETQRNKGNFPGRFSGRQFSNSRSEMNVSTLELGDSALYLCASSLDSRTGGSAFFGQGTRLTVV.

Only one count was recorded for this clone. This chain links TRBV6-1 with TRBJ2-5, with 8 bases that match TRBD2. Germline CDR1 reads MNHNS; CDR2 reads SASEGT. This CDR3 contains 14 residues. V was clipped by 6 bases and J by 5 bases; unmatched bases: 8. This CDR3 is CASSARGGRETQYF. The CDR3 coding sequence is TGTGCCAGCAGCGCCCGGGGGGGTAGGGAGACCCAGTACTTC.

V is TRBV9 and J is TRBJ2-5; TRBD1 agrees at 12 bases. J lost 1 base, V lost 4 bases, and 5 bases had no gene match. The germline V gene encodes CDR1 SGDLS and CDR2 YYNGEE. CDR3 length: 16 residues. The CDR3 loop is CASSPGTGGSQETQYF. In DNA form, the CDR3 reads TGTGCCAGCAGCCCAGGGACAGGGGGCTCCCAAGAGACCCAGTACTTC.

The chain employs TRBV20-1 and TRBJ2-7; 7 bases line up with TRBD2. Germline CDR1 and CDR2: DFQATT and SNEGSKA (reference sequence). This CDR3 region has 11 residues. After removal of 4 bases from V and 4 bases from J, the junction contained 1 base not matched to a gene. Here the CDR3 DNA reads TGCAGTGCTACCGGGAGGTACGAGCAGTACTTC. Amino acids: CSATGRYEQYF.

The chain has TRBV7-6 and TRBJ1-1; no definite D call. V was shortened by 2 bases and J by 5 bases, with 9 bases between the two germline ends. Germline V CDR1 and CDR2: SGHVS, FNYEAQ. This CDR3 has 13 residues. CDR3 bases: TGTGCCAGCAGCTTAATGGGAGAAACTGAAGCTTTCTTT. Translated, it gives CASSLMGETEAFF.

The gene calls are TRBV5-1 and TRBJ2-1; 10 bases fit TRBD2. J was trimmed by 6 bases and V by 4 bases; bases with no gene match: 13. CDR1 is SGHRS and CDR2 is YFSETQ in the germline V gene. This CDR3 spans 17 amino acids. As DNA, the CDR3 is TGCGCCAGCAGCGCCGGATACACTAGCGGGACCTCCAATGAGCAGTTCTTC. Translation gives CASSAGYTSGTSNEQFF.

The chain recombines TRBV30 with TRBJ2-3; possibly TRBD2 for D (5 bases). In germline, CDR1 is GTSNPN, CDR2 SVGIG (reference sequence). The CDR3 contains 15 residues. With 2 bases removed from V and 2 bases from J, the gap between germline ends came to 14 bases. The DNA for the CDR3 is TGTGCCTGGAGTAAAAGACGGGAACCCACAGATACGCAGTATTTT. Protein product: CAWSKRREPTDTQYF.

The J gene is TRBJ1-1, the V gene TRBV10-3, with D perhaps matching TRBD1 (6 bases). This CDR3 spans 14 amino acids. The V gene lost 8 bases and the J gene lost 0 bases, with 13 bases spanning the gap. CDR1 is ENHRY and CDR2 is SYGVKD in the germline V gene. The CDR3 nucleotides are TGTGCCATCGGGGGCGGTGGCATGAACACTGAAGCTTTCTTT. Residues: CAIGGGGMNTEAFF.

The V and J genes are TRBV30 and TRBJ1-3; D is undetermined. Between the trimmed V and J ends, which lost 5 bases and 0 bases, there was a span of 8 bases. Germline CDR1 reads GTSNPN; CDR2 reads SVGIG (reference sequence). The CDR3 totals 13 residues. CDR3 in amino acids: CAWGHNSGNTIYF. The CDR3 coding sequence is TGTGCCTGGGGCCACAACTCTGGAAACACCATATATTTT.

V usage is TRBV2 and J usage is TRBJ2-7, with D tentatively TRBD2 (6 bases). Looked up from germline, CDR1 is SNHLY and CDR2 is FYNNEI. V dropped 3 bases and J dropped 5 bases, with 11 bases sitting between them. This CDR3 contains 13 residues. CDR3 amino acids: CASSDRGKDEQYF. In DNA, the CDR3 is TGTGCCAGCAGTGATCGGGGGAAGGACGAGCAGTACTTC.

V is TRBV5-1 and J is TRBJ1-6; possibly TRBD1 for D (5 bases). The V and J ends lost 4 bases and 7 bases respectively, with 21 bases between them. The CDR3 has 17 amino acids. Germline loops: CDR1 SGHRS, CDR2 YFSETQ. In DNA, the CDR3 is TGCGCCAGCAGCAGCGGGGGTGCGAATGTTAAGAATTCACCCCTCCACTTT. It translates to CASSSGGANVKNSPLHF.

The genes are TRBV7-9 and TRBJ2-5; 9 positions match TRBD1. Per the germline V gene, CDR1 is SEHNR and CDR2 is FQNEAQ (reference sequence). Losses at the gene ends were 2 bases for V and 5 bases for J; bases not matched to a gene: 3. This CDR3 is 14 amino acids long. CDR3 sequence reads: CASSLSTGGETQYF. The CDR3 DNA follows: TGTGCCAGCAGCTTAAGTACAGGGGGCGAGACCCAGTACTTC.

The rearrangement links TRBV15 to TRBJ1-1; D unclear. The germline V gene has CDR1 LNHNV and CDR2 YYDKDF (reference sequence). This CDR3 is 13 amino acids long. The V gene lost 5 bases and the J gene lost 7 bases, with 14 bases spanning the gap. CDR3 protein: CATSLRLENEAFF. In nucleotides, the CDR3 is TGTGCCACCAGCTTACGCCTCGAGAATGAAGCTTTCTTT.